The 12 T cell receptor beta chains below were found in one sample sequenced in a study of tumor and adjacent non-tumor tissue in lung cancer. RNA was extracted from bulk tissue without any cell sorting. This non-tumor lung sample came from over 3 cm beyond the tumor edge. A modified ARM-PCR protocol with three rounds of nested PCR amplified TCRbeta. TCRdb re-called the multiplex PCR reads through MiXCR, storing one row per CDR3 protein. The repertoire holds 90,000 to 120,000 distinct CDR3 sequences, with about 60% as singletons. The source material was distant non-tumor lung tissue. The source of these receptors is a man aged 30 to 45 with non-small cell lung cancer.

The gene calls are TRBV11-2 and TRBJ2-1; a weak D match, TRBD1 (6 bases). This CDR3 contains 13 residues. V was pared by 8 bases and J by 7 bases, with 15 bases between. CDR1 and CDR2 (germline): SGHAT, FQNNGV. CDR3 residues: CASGKQGDNEQFF. The DNA of the CDR3 is TGTGCCAGCGGTAAACAGGGAGATAATGAGCAGTTCTTC.

In regard to this clonotype: A read error may account for a junction end that differs from germline. The chain recombines TRBV29-1 with TRBJ1-4, with 8 positions matching TRBD1. The CDR3 runs 15 residues. Germline CDR1 SQVTM, CDR2 ANQGSEA. The CDR3 DNA is TGCAGCGTATCCGGGACAGGAGGCGCTAATGAAAAACTGGTTTTT. This codes for CSVSGTGGANEKLVF. Combining the CDR3 with reference TRBV29-1 and TRBJ1-4 gives the whole variable domain SAVISQKPSRDICQRGTSLTIQCQVDSQVTMMFWYRQQPGQSLTLIATANQGSEATYESGFVIDKFPISRPNLTFSTLTVSNMSPEDSSIYLCSVSGTGGANEKLVFGSGTQLSVL.

The V and J genes are TRBV11-2 and TRBJ2-4; 7 nucleotides agree with TRBD1. The CDR3 runs 14 residues. With V trimmed by 3 bases and J by 16 bases, 15 bases remained unmatched. Germline CDR1 SGHAT, CDR2 FQNNGV. The CDR3 sequence: CASSFTNRGHILYF. In DNA, the CDR3 is TGTGCCAGCAGCTTCACGAACAGGGGTCACATTCTATACTTC.

About this clonotype itself: A read error may be the cause here, since a much bigger clone is one base away. The V and J genes are TRBV4-1 and TRBJ2-7, with 7 positions matching TRBD2. This CDR3 contains 17 residues. The ends lost 4 bases at V and 6 bases at J; junction bases unmatched: 18. The V gene's germline CDR1 is MGHRA and CDR2 YSYEKL. CDR3 coding DNA: TGCGCCAGCAGCCCCGGACTAGTGGGAGTCAAGGGTTTCGAGCAGTACTTC. The encoded protein is CASSPGLVGVKGFEQYF.

With respect to this clonotype: A read error may be the cause here, since a much bigger clone is one base away. The chain has TRBV29-1 and TRBJ1-1, with TRBD1 matching 7 bases. The germline V gene encodes CDR1 SQVTM and CDR2 ANQGSEA. The length of the CDR3 is 12 residues. Trimming removed 7 bases from V and 10 bases from J; junction bases left unmatched: 12. CDR3 sequence: CSGVGTAWGAFF. The CDR3 DNA reads as TGCAGCGGGGTAGGGACAGCCTGGGGAGCTTTCTTT.

Regarding this clonotype: A read error is possible here, since a much larger clone lies one base away. The chain recombines TRBV5-5 with TRBJ1-1; 7 bases are a match to TRBD1. With V trimmed by 6 bases and J by 3 bases, 8 bases remained unmatched. The CDR3 is made up of 14 amino acids. Germline V CDR1 and CDR2: SGHKS, YYEKEE (reference sequence). CDR3 sequence (DNA): TGTGCCAGCAACCTACAGGGGCTGGACACTGAAGCTTTCTTT. Amino acid sequence: CASNLQGLDTEAFF.

With regard to this clonotype: A much larger clone is a single base away; this may be a read error. This chain connects TRBV7-8 to TRBJ2-2; 14 bases map to TRBD2. The V gene's germline CDR1 is SGHVS and CDR2 FQNEAQ. The CDR3 has 18 amino acids. CDR3 protein: CACSLGLAGGSNTGELFF. In nucleotides, the CDR3 is TGTGCCTGCAGCTTAGGACTAGCGGGAGGTTCGAACACCGGGGAGCTGTTTTTT. Full variable domain (remainder filled in from reference TRBV7-8 and TRBJ2-2): GAGVSQSPRYKVAKRGQDVALRCDPISGHVSLFWYQQALGQGPEFLTYFQNEAQLDKSGLPSDRFFAERPEGSVSTLKIQRTQQEDSAVYLCACSLGLAGGSNTGELFFGEGSRLTVL.

This clonotype has a handful of counts. One end of the junction varies from germline; a read error may be responsible. The V gene is TRBV20-1, the J gene TRBJ2-1; 9 nucleotides align to TRBD2. The CDR3 sequence is 14 residues long. CDR1 is DFQATT and CDR2 is SNEGSKA in the germline V gene (reference sequence). The CDR3 region is CIALAGAKYNEQFF. The CDR3 DNA follows: TGCATTGCTTTAGCGGGAGCGAAGTACAATGAGCAGTTCTTC.

Remarks on this clonotype: A read error may be the cause here, since a much bigger clone is one base away. The chain joins TRBV6-2 or TRBV6-3 to TRBJ2-3; 10 bases agree with TRBD2. In germline, CDR1 is MNHEY, CDR2 SVGEGT. The CDR3 sequence is 15 residues long. CDR3 residues: CASSASGSWTDMQYF. DNA of the CDR3: TGTGCCAGCAGTGCTAGCGGGAGTTGGACAGATATGCAGTATTTT.

The CDR3 nucleotides read TGTGCCGGTAGTTACTCGATCGAGGTTACCAGGACTAGCGGGTTCTACAATGAGCAGTTCTTC. Translating it yields CAGSYSIEVTRTSGFYNEQFF. The V gene is TRBV6-6, the J gene TRBJ2-1, with 11 bases matching TRBD2. V trimming: 11 bases; J trimming: 3 bases; junction bases outside the gene matches: 27. This CDR3 comprises 21 residues. In germline, CDR1 is MNHNY, CDR2 SVGAGI (reference sequence).

Concerning this clonotype itself: A much bigger clone sits one base away, suggesting this may be a read error. This sequence joins TRBV7-9 and TRBJ2-5; TRBD2 aligns across 9 bases. There are 15 residues in the CDR3. Germline-derived CDR1 and CDR2 are SEHNR and FQNEAQ (reference sequence). Written as DNA, the CDR3 is TGTACCAGCAGCCCCGCGGGGGGGCCCGTGGAGACCCAGTACTTC. Translated, it gives CTSSPAGGPVETQYF.

Points on this clonotype: A junction boundary mismatches the germline segment, possibly from a read error. The gene calls are TRBV6-5 and TRBJ2-5; D may match TRBD1 or TRBD2 (5 bases each). The CDR3 totals 13 residues. Per germline, CDR1 MNHEY and CDR2 SVGAGI. CDR3 residues: CASSRWGSEIQYF. CDR3 nucleotides: TGTGCCAGTAGTCGTTGGGGGTCGGAGATCCAGTACTTC.